The next 30 T cell receptor beta chains were all read from a single sample in a study of technical replicates of blood from a few donors. The data were produced by immunoSEQ multiplex PCR, yet TCRdb's version contains in-frame clones alone and is incomplete. The sample includes some 13,000 clones, about 91% of them seen just once. The specimen sequenced was PBMCs. These receptors came from a human donor in good health.

This clone occurred once. The chain recombines TRBV5-1 with TRBJ2-1, with 16 bases that match TRBD2. The CDR3 loop spans 21 amino acids. The junction had 16 bases not matched to a gene; V was cut back by 0 bases and J by 7 bases. CDR1 and CDR2 (germline): SGHRS, YFSETQ. This CDR3 reads CASSLAGGTSGREKSWNEQFF. The CDR3 bases are TGCGCCAGCAGCTTGGCTGGCGGGACTAGCGGGAGGGAAAAGAGTTGGAATGAGCAGTTCTTC.

V and J are TRBV10-2 and TRBJ1-5; D gene unclear. This CDR3 spans 13 amino acids. Germline CDR1 reads WSHSY; CDR2 reads SAAADI. V was clipped by 5 bases and J by 0 bases, with 5 bases between them. The CDR3 region is CASSRDSNQPQHF. The CDR3 DNA reads as TGCGCCAGCAGTCGGGATAGCAATCAGCCCCAGCATTTT.

The chain has TRBV28 and TRBJ1-5; TRBD1 matches 7 bases. This CDR3 comprises 15 residues. The germline V gene encodes CDR1 MDHEN and CDR2 SYDVKM. The ends lost 5 bases at V and 3 bases at J; junction bases unmatched: 7. The CDR3 region is CASSTGTALNQPQHF. The CDR3 nucleotides are TGTGCCAGCAGTACCGGGACAGCACTCAATCAGCCCCAGCATTTT.

The chain employs TRBV6-1 and TRBJ1-5, with 9 bases matching TRBD1. With 6 bases clipped from V and 13 bases from J, the junction kept 16 bases outside the gene matches. The CDR3 has 15 amino acids. Germline values: CDR1 MNHNS, CDR2 SASEGT. The CDR3 DNA follows: TGTGCCAGCAGCCCGGACAGGGGCGGTGCCCCATCGCAGCATTTT. Translation gives CASSPDRGGAPSQHF.

The chain combines TRBV11-2 with TRBJ2-3; 10 nucleotides align to TRBD2. CDR1 and CDR2 (germline): SGHAT, FQNNGV. Trimming removed 2 bases from V and 2 bases from J; junction bases left unmatched: 13. The CDR3 is 19 residues long. Here the CDR3 reads CASSLSLAGVDGATDTQYF. The DNA of the CDR3 is TGTGCCAGCAGCTTAAGCCTAGCGGGAGTAGACGGGGCCACAGATACGCAGTATTTT.

The chain carries TRBV15 and TRBJ1-1, with D tentatively TRBD1 (5 bases). V lost 2 bases to trimming and J lost 1 base, with 14 bases between them. The CDR3 covers 16 residues. Per germline, CDR1 LNHNV and CDR2 YYDKDF (reference sequence). The CDR3 sequence is CATSRLRGGTNTEAFF. DNA for the CDR3: TGTGCCACCAGCAGACTCCGGGGGGGGACGAACACTGAAGCTTTCTTT. Full variable domain (rest looked up from reference TRBV15 and TRBJ1-1): DAMVIQNPRYQVTQFGKPVTLSCSQTLNHNVMYWYQQKSSQAPKLLFHYYDKDFNNEADTPDNFQSRRPNTSFCFLDIRSPGLGDTAMYLCATSRLRGGTNTEAFFGQGTRLTVV.

V and J are TRBV6-4 and TRBJ2-7; 7 bases align to TRBD1. V lost 5 bases, J lost 3 bases, and 7 bases stayed unmatched. Germline lookup yields CDR1 MRHNA and CDR2 SNTAGT. The CDR3 sequence is 14 residues long. The CDR3 sequence: CASSRQGSGYEQYF. The CDR3 DNA sequence: TGTGCCAGCAGTCGACAGGGATCGGGCTACGAGCAGTACTTC.

This clone was counted once. The V and J genes are TRBV5-4 and TRBJ2-3; 15 bases align to TRBD2. This CDR3 has 18 amino acids. J was trimmed by 1 base and V by 4 bases; bases with no gene match: 7. Germline V CDR1 and CDR2: SGHNT, YYREEE (reference sequence). The CDR3 region has the DNA TGTGCCAGCAGCCGAGGGACTAGCGGGAGGCTCCGCACAGATACGCAGTATTTT. Translation gives CASSRGTSGRLRTDTQYF.

V and J are TRBV28 and TRBJ1-1; TRBD1 agrees at 7 bases. The CDR3 loop spans 16 amino acids. Germline V lookup: CDR1 MDHEN, CDR2 SYDVKM. The V and J ends lost 4 bases and 4 bases, in that order; junction bases with no gene match: 12. CDR3 sequence: CASSSPRTGESTEAFF. CDR3 nucleotide sequence: TGTGCCAGCAGTTCCCCCCGGACAGGCGAGTCCACTGAAGCTTTCTTT.

This rearrangement joins TRBV6-4 to TRBJ2-3; TRBD2 agrees at 9 bases. In germline, CDR1 is MRHNA, CDR2 SNTAGT. The V and J ends lost 5 bases and 4 bases, in that order; junction bases with no gene match: 7. The length of the CDR3 is 15 residues. The CDR3 DNA follows: TGTGCCAGCAGTTTATCGGCGGGAGGGGCAGATACGCAGTATTTT. Its translation is CASSLSAGGADTQYF.

This chain connects TRBV11-3 to TRBJ1-3, with a tentative D call TRBD1 (5 bases). CDR1 is SGHNT and CDR2 is YENEEA in the germline V gene. The CDR3 consists of 16 residues. The V gene lost 1 base and the J gene lost 0 bases, with 10 bases spanning the gap. The DNA for the CDR3 is TGTGCCAGCAGCTTAGGGACACACCGCTCTGGAAACACCATATATTTT. Translation: CASSLGTHRSGNTIYF.

This chain joins TRBV9 and TRBJ2-1; 9 bases fit TRBD2. V shed 4 bases and J 7 bases; nucleotides not matched to a gene: 12. CDR1 and CDR2 from the germline V gene are SGDLS and YYNGEE. CDR3 length: 16 amino acids. The CDR3 DNA reads TGTGCCAGCAGCTCCCGGACTAGCGCAGTCGGGAATGAGCAGTTCTTC. Translated: CASSSRTSAVGNEQFF.

This chain connects TRBV5-6 to TRBJ1-4, with TRBD1 matching 9 bases. V dropped 2 bases and J dropped 7; count of bases not matched to a gene: 9. The germline V gene has CDR1 SGHDT and CDR2 YYEEEE. The CDR3 consists of 16 residues. CDR3 DNA sequence: TGTGCCAGCAGCTTCTCCGGACAGGGGTACGGTGAAAAACTGTTTTTT. The encoded protein is CASSFSGQGYGEKLFF.

This clone turned up a few times. The genes are TRBV30 and TRBJ2-7; D is unclear. V was trimmed by 0 bases and J by 0 bases, leaving 15 bases between them. CDR3 length equals 16 residues. Germline V lookup: CDR1 GTSNPN, CDR2 SVGIG (reference sequence). The CDR3 here is CAWSVLAGKRSYEQYF. The DNA of the CDR3 is TGTGCCTGGAGTGTATTGGCTGGCAAACGCTCCTACGAGCAGTACTTC. The full variable domain, rest sourced from reference TRBV30 and TRBJ2-7, is SQTIHQWPATLVQPVGSPLSLECTVEGTSNPNLYWYRQAAGRGLQLLFYSVGIGQISSEVPQNLSASRPQDRQFILSSKKLLLSDSGFYLCAWSVLAGKRSYEQYFGPGTRLTVT.

The rearrangement uses TRBV7-2 and TRBJ2-7, with a tentative D call TRBD1 (8 bases). Germline-derived CDR1 and CDR2 are SGHTA and FQGNSA. The CDR3 has 14 amino acids. The germline V and J ends were trimmed by 6 bases and 4 bases, with 16 bases remaining between them. The CDR3 region is CASSRQRDRYEQYF. CDR3 bases: TGTGCCAGCAGTCGCCAGCGGGACAGGTACGAGCAGTACTTC.

The genes are TRBV2 and TRBJ2-2, with D possibly being TRBD1 (7 bases). This CDR3 spans 15 amino acids. Trimming cost V 4 bases and J 4 bases, with 13 bases left between them. Per the germline V gene, CDR1 is SNHLY and CDR2 is FYNNEI. In nucleotides, the CDR3 is TGTGCCAGCAGTGCCGGCCAGGGGGGCACCGGGGAGCTGTTTTTT. Its protein is CASSAGQGGTGELFF.

V is TRBV19 and J is TRBJ2-7; 9 bases match TRBD1. Germline-derived CDR1 and CDR2 are LNHDA and SQIVND (reference sequence). V was clipped by 6 bases and J by 3 bases; unmatched bases: 3. The CDR3 contains 13 residues. The CDR3 DNA reads TGTGCCAGTAGCGAGACAGGGGGCTACGAGCAGTACTTC. As protein: CASSETGGYEQYF.

This chain connects TRBV5-1 to TRBJ2-7; 13 positions agree with TRBD2. Unmatched junction bases numbered 11, after V lost 2 bases and J lost 6 bases. Germline CDR1 reads SGHRS; CDR2 reads YFSETQ. This CDR3 has 17 amino acids. The CDR3 region has the DNA TGCGCCAGCAGCTTAGGACTAGCGGGAGCGACACGTTCCGAGCAGTACTTC. Translated, it gives CASSLGLAGATRSEQYF.

The chain employs TRBV5-4 and TRBJ2-1; D is unresolved. From germline, CDR1 is SGHNT and CDR2 YYREEE (reference sequence). The CDR3 length is 15 residues. The V end lost 0 bases, the J end lost 0 bases, and 7 bases lay between the germline ends. This CDR3 is CASSLAADSYNEQFF. CDR3 in DNA: TGTGCCAGCAGCTTGGCGGCGGACTCCTACAATGAGCAGTTCTTC.

The DNA of the CDR3 is TGCAGCGTTGAAATTGTACAGGGGATGGTTTACGAGCAGTACTTC. Residues: CSVEIVQGMVYEQYF. The chain is built from TRBV29-1 and TRBJ2-5, with 7 nucleotides matching TRBD1. The DNA end lines up better with TRBJ2-7; the J call may be wrong. The CDR3 runs to 15 residues. The germline V gene encodes CDR1 SQVTM and CDR2 ANQGSEA.

The chain recombines TRBV12-5 with TRBJ2-7; tentatively, D is TRBD1 (5 bases). Germline V CDR1 and CDR2: LGHNT, FRNRAP. The CDR3 has 12 amino acids. The V end was cut by 9 bases, the J end by 5 bases, with 14 bases between. CDR3 DNA: TGTGCTAGCTCTAGGGGTCAAGACGAGCAGTACTTC. Encoded protein: CASSRGQDEQYF.

This clone was seen just once. The gene calls are TRBV20-1 and TRBJ1-2; D remains ambiguous. CDR1 is DFQATT, CDR2 SNEGSKA, per germline (reference sequence). Trimming shortened V by 4 bases and J by 4 bases, and 7 bases separated the two germline ends. This CDR3 is 11 amino acids long. The CDR3 region is CSATGAYGYTF. The CDR3 bases are TGCAGTGCTACCGGAGCCTATGGCTACACCTTC.

The chain links TRBV30 to TRBJ2-7; 11 bases are shared with TRBD1. V shed 0 bases, J shed 7 bases, and the junction held 14 bases outside the gene matches. Germline CDR1 reads GTSNPN; CDR2 reads SVGIG (reference sequence). There are 17 residues in the CDR3. The CDR3 DNA follows: TGTGCCTGGAGTGTATATCCCCACGGACAGGGGGCTGGAGAGCAGTACTTC. Protein product: CAWSVYPHGQGAGEQYF. The variable domain in full, completed from reference TRBV30 and TRBJ2-7, reads SQTIHQWPATLVQPVGSPLSLECTVEGTSNPNLYWYRQAAGRGLQLLFYSVGIGQISSEVPQNLSASRPQDRQFILSSKKLLLSDSGFYLCAWSVYPHGQGAGEQYFGPGTRLTVT.

The chain is built from TRBV6-1 and TRBJ2-1; D is unresolved. The CDR3 consists of 17 residues. V shed 1 base and J shed 1 base, with 14 bases lying between them. Germline V gene lookup returns CDR1 MNHNS and CDR2 SASEGT. The CDR3 loop is CASSEGQAIRSYNEQFF. For the CDR3, the DNA is TGTGCCAGCAGTGAAGGCCAGGCGATAAGGTCCTACAATGAGCAGTTCTTC.

The rearrangement links TRBV25-1 to TRBJ2-1; 11 bases map to TRBD2. V trimming: 3 bases; J trimming: 4 bases; junction bases outside the gene matches: 2. CDR3 length: 15 residues. CDR1 is MGHDK, CDR2 SYGVNS, per germline. CDR3 amino acids: CASSDLAGGYNEQFF. The CDR3 coding sequence is TGTGCCAGCAGTGACCTAGCGGGAGGATACAATGAGCAGTTCTTC.

This sequence joins TRBV4-1 and TRBJ2-1; 7 nucleotides agree with TRBD2. Unmatched junction bases numbered 8, after V lost 0 bases and J lost 3 bases. In germline, CDR1 is MGHRA, CDR2 YSYEKL. There are 17 residues in the CDR3. For the CDR3, the DNA is TGCGCCAGCAGCCAAGAGGGGTGGGGCGGGAGCTACAATGAGCAGTTCTTC. Its protein product is CASSQEGWGGSYNEQFF.

The chain has TRBV13 and TRBJ2-3; 9 nucleotides match TRBD1. This CDR3 contains 15 residues. V was pared by 5 bases and J by 6 bases, with 9 bases of the junction left unmatched. Germline loops: CDR1 PRHDT, CDR2 FYEKMQ (reference sequence). In DNA, the CDR3 is TGTGCCAGCAGCCCACGGACAGGGGTTTATGATACGCAGTATTTT. It is translated as CASSPRTGVYDTQYF.

The chain uses TRBV7-9 and TRBJ2-7, with 10 nucleotides matching TRBD1. There are 15 residues in the CDR3. CDR1 SEHNR and CDR2 FQNEAQ come from the germline V gene (reference sequence). Trimming removed 4 bases from V and 7 bases from J; junction bases left unmatched: 10. The CDR3 here is CASSSRQGATEEQYF. The CDR3 region has the DNA TGTGCCAGCAGCTCCAGACAGGGGGCTACTGAGGAGCAGTACTTC.

Here the CDR3 DNA reads TGTGCCAGCAGTTTACAGGGTGCCGGGGGCAATCAGCCCCAGCATTTT. Protein product: CASSLQGAGGNQPQHF. The genes are TRBV6-5 and TRBJ1-5; possibly TRBD1 for D (6 bases). Germline values: CDR1 MNHEY, CDR2 SVGAGI. Trimming took 4 bases from V and 2 from J, leaving 15 bases between them. The CDR3 extends over 16 amino acids.

This clone is a singleton in its sample. The rearrangement joins TRBV7-9 to TRBJ2-3; perhaps TRBD2 as D (6 bases). The CDR3 covers 14 residues. The V gene lost 1 base and the J gene lost 4 bases, with 9 bases spanning the gap. In germline, CDR1 is SEHNR, CDR2 FQNEAQ (reference sequence). CDR3 sequence (DNA): TGTGCCAGCAGCTTAGGGCGGGGCTCAGATACGCAGTATTTT. It encodes CASSLGRGSDTQYF.